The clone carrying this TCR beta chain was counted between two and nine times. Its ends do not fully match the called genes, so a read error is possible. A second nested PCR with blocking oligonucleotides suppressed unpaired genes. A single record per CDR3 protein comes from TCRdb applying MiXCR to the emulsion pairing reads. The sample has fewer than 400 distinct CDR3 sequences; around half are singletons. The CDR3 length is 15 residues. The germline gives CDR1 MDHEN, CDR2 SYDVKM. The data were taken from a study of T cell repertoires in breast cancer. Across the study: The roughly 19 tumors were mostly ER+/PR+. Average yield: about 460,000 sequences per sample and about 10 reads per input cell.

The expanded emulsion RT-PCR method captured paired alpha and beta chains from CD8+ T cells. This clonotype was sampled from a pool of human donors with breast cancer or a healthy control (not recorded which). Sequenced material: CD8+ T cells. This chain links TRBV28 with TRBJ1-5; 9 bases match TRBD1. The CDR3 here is CASSSGQGSNQPQHF. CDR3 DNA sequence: TGTGCCAGTAGTTCGGGACAGGGAAGCAATCAGCCCCAGCATTTT.